This T cell receptor (beta chain) comes out of a study of blood T cell repertoires in COVID-19 (dated by TCRdb to the early 2020s). With respect to the entire study: The collaborator samples originated in the United States, Italy and Spain and spanned the acute and convalescent phases of COVID-19. The material from the prospective study consisted of cDNA or gDNA derived from T cells, B-cell-depleted T cells, or PBMCs. Deeply sampled blood TCRbeta repertoires from subjects exposed to, actively infected with, or recovered from COVID-19 were included in the dataset. The repertoires were released in a freely available public database meant as a resource for research on the immune response to SARS-CoV-2. The samples were drawn from the first 160 participants of the ongoing ImmuneRACE study and from roughly 1,300 subjects provided by 6 global collaborators. The sample metadata nearly always contained a de-identified subject ID, COVID-19 status, age in years and sex. HLA class I and class II types, where available, came from metadata supplied by the sample provider rather than from assay-based typing.

TCRbeta CDR3 regions were amplified from genomic DNA by means of the immunoSEQ Assay, a bias-controlled multiplex PCR. In the authors' own workflow: Within the assay, amplification of reference gene primers was used to estimate how many nucleated cells each sample contained. To quantify the absolute abundance of each unique TCRbeta CDR3 rearrangement, sequence reads were collapsed and filtered. Productive Simpson clonality was computed per sample as the square root of Simpson's diversity index over productive rearrangements. TCRdb holds this immuneACCESS table with in-frame rearrangements only. Some clones are missing; in checked studies, unresolved V genes explain under half, and the rest has no known cause. The D gene and trimming were derived from the DNA, and the V and J assignments and clone size from that table. This sample holds around 270,000 clones; roughly four fifths were observed only once. Approximately 14% of the sample comes from the top ten.

What the research found in general, with its limitations: The amount of clinical and demographic metadata varied by source and participant and was provided uncurated.

Of note for this clone: Its antigen target is currently unknown. Base-call qualities are not available, and no considerably larger clone is one nucleotide away.

The germline V gene (reference sequence) supplies CDR1 LNHDA and CDR2 SQIVND. The CDR3 has 16 amino acids, counting the end cysteine and phenylalanine. Left in the record is the CDR3 DNA by itself, 48 bases read in frame from the first base. Germline trimming: 3 bases from V, 3 bases from J; junction bases outside gene matches: 7. One collaborating source in Seattle enrolled patients while the patients were actively infected and followed the patients over time throughout the course of disease. Collaborating institutions collected whole blood in K2EDTA tubes following their own protocols. For TCRbeta analysis, collaborators shipped samples in one of three forms: frozen whole blood, isolated PBMCs, or DNA extracted from either of those sample types.

The rearrangement joined TRBV19 to TRBJ2-7; a stretch of 11 junction bases matches TRBD2. Sequencing was carried out using peripheral blood. The receptor was isolated from a person aged 70 to 79 with COVID-19, enrolled during active disease. The CDR3 region reads CASSMGTSGLYYEQYF. The DNA sequence reads TGTGCCAGTAGTATGGGGACTAGCGGATTATACTACGAGCAGTACTTC.